There are a few counts of the clone carrying this T cell receptor beta chain. Its specificity is unknown. These data are taken from a study of beta chain features in type 1 diabetes. Study-level points and caveats: The VDJ junctions of type 1 diabetes patients carried fewer insertions and more deletions.

Every bit of the isolated RNA underwent reverse transcription, so sequencing read expressed TCRB transcripts. Samples of naive, central memory and regulatory T cells yielded a mean of approximately 3.9 million reads. Assay used: immunoSEQ multiplex PCR; TCRdb lists only in-frame clones, some missing. In the table there are about 900,000 clones, 17% of which are singletons. This CDR3 is 17 amino acids long. The germline V gene encodes CDR1 LGHNA and CDR2 YNFKEQ. Trimming at V came to 0 bases and at J to 3 bases, leaving 3 bases not matched to a gene. Naive, central memory, regulatory and stem cell-like memory cells within the CD4+ compartment were sorted using CD45RO/CCR7/CD25/CD127/CD95/CD27. Post-sort purity exceeded 95% for all sorted populations.

The TCR was taken from a young woman in good health. The material sequenced was naive CD4+ T cells from blood. The chain has TRBV4-2 and TRBJ2-5, with 14 bases fitting TRBD2. The chain's CDR3 is CASSQDGTSGSKETQYF. CDR3 nucleotides: TGTGCCAGCAGCCAAGATGGGACTAGCGGGAGTAAAGAGACCCAGTACTTC.